This TCR beta chain emerged from a study of CD8+CD57+ T cells in acquired aplastic anemia. As for the study in general: Sorted CD4+ and CD8+ cells gave an average of roughly 3.5 ug of DNA.

Genomic DNA templated the TCR beta VDJ and CDR3 profiling. TCRdb itself ran the reads through MiXCR, one entry per CDR3 protein. The sample yields 250,000 to 350,000 distinct CDR3 sequences, roughly half seen once. The study's findings and limits: Researchers reported that CD8+ Simpson's diversity was not significantly different in patients versus controls. Comparison of patients with controls identified approximately 28 shared CD8+ CDR3 sequences.

This clonotype was counted ten times or more. Antigen: not known. The sample taken for sequencing was sorted CD4+, CD8+, or CD8+CD57+ T cells (not recorded which) from PBMCs. The TCR was taken from a human donor with severe aplastic anemia or a healthy control (not recorded which).

The DNA of the CDR3 is TGCAGTGCTAGGGATAGTTATGAAAAACTGTTTTTT. Translating it yields CSARDSYEKLFF. This chain joins TRBV20-1 and TRBJ1-4; D remains ambiguous. Germline loops: CDR1 DFQATT, CDR2 SNEGSKA (reference sequence). The CDR3 contains 12 residues. The V end lost 3 bases, the J end lost 6 bases, and 8 bases lay between the germline ends.